One sample yielded the 25 T cell receptor beta chains listed below, sequenced in a study of response to subunit inactivated influenza vaccine. TCRdb ran MiXCR on the RT-PCR reads and lists one entry per CDR3 protein. The data contain roughly 670,000 distinct CDR3 sequences, approximately 14% of them seen just once; the ten biggest clones take up less than 9%. The starting material was PBMCs from blood, obtained around two weeks before vaccination. The origin of the receptors is a man between 50 and 59 years old who received an inactivated influenza vaccine.

The V and J genes are TRBV20-1 and TRBJ2-2; 7 bases are shared with TRBD2. Losses at the gene ends were 1 base for V and 1 base for J; bases not matched to a gene: 6. The CDR3 sequence is 16 residues long. In germline, CDR1 is DFQATT, CDR2 SNEGSKA (reference sequence). The CDR3 sequence is CSARGLGLENTGELFF. The CDR3 DNA sequence: TGCAGTGCTAGAGGACTTGGACTAGAGAACACCGGGGAGCTGTTTTTT.

V gene TRBV4-1 combines with J gene TRBJ1-2; 8 bases fit TRBD1. V gave up 0 bases and J gave up 5 bases; unmatched junction bases: 8. This CDR3 has 16 amino acids. Germline V gives CDR1 MGHRA, CDR2 YSYEKL. CDR3 amino acids: CASSQDYNRGGYGYTF. The CDR3 coding sequence is TGCGCCAGCAGCCAAGATTACAACAGGGGGGGATATGGCTACACCTTC.

This clonotype occurred many times. The gene calls are TRBV5-6 and TRBJ2-1; a possible D gene is TRBD1 (6 bases). The V and J ends lost 0 bases and 12 bases respectively, with 10 bases between them. The CDR3 is 12 amino acids. The germline V gene encodes CDR1 SGHDT and CDR2 YYEEEE. CDR3 sequence (DNA): TGTGCCAGCAGCTTGGGGGCCAGGGGGCAGTTCTTC. Amino acid sequence: CASSLGARGQFF.

About this clonotype: A read error may explain this, as a much larger clone is one base away. This chain links TRBV2 with TRBJ2-1, with D hard to call. This CDR3 comprises 14 residues. The V gene's germline CDR1 is SNHLY and CDR2 FYNNEI. CDR3 sequence: CASTERYSGDQQFF. The CDR3 nucleotides read TGTGCCAGCACTGAACGGTACTCGGGTGACCAGCAGTTCTTC.

This chain connects TRBV4-1 to TRBJ1-2; TRBD1 aligns across 9 bases. Germline V gene sequence: CDR1 MGHRA, CDR2 YSYEKL. Trimming removed 3 bases from V and 3 bases from J; junction bases left unmatched: 8. This CDR3 contains 16 residues. CDR3 in amino acids: CASSHLGQGLDYGYTF. CDR3 coding DNA: TGCGCCAGCAGCCATCTGGGACAGGGTCTGGACTATGGCTACACCTTC.

This clonotype showed up many times. The V and J genes are TRBV28 and TRBJ1-5, with a possible D match to TRBD1 (6 bases). Germline lookup yields CDR1 MDHEN and CDR2 SYDVKM. The CDR3 consists of 17 residues. Trimming took 1 base from V and 1 from J, leaving 14 bases between them. For the CDR3, the DNA is TGTGCCAGCAGTTTATATTGGTCAGGGGAAAGCAATCAGCCCCAGCATTTT. Amino acid sequence: CASSLYWSGESNQPQHF.

The rearrangement joins TRBV20-1 to TRBJ2-7, with D perhaps TRBD1 (5 bases). Deletions cut 1 base from V and 3 bases from J, with 10 bases between. CDR3 length: 13 amino acids. Germline V gene sequence: CDR1 DFQATT, CDR2 SNEGSKA (reference sequence). Written as DNA, the CDR3 is TGCAGTGCTAGAGGTGACAGTCTCTACGAGCAGTACTTC. Its protein product is CSARGDSLYEQYF.

The chain is built from TRBV27 and TRBJ1-2; TRBD1 aligns across 8 bases. Germline V gene sequence: CDR1 MNHEY, CDR2 SMNVEV (reference sequence). V was pared by 0 bases and J by 0 bases, with 9 bases of the junction left unmatched. The CDR3 has 18 residues. This CDR3 reads CASSLSVQGARANYGYTF. CDR3 DNA sequence: TGTGCCAGCAGTTTATCGGTCCAGGGGGCGCGAGCTAACTATGGCTACACCTTC.

The gene calls are TRBV5-1 and TRBJ2-7; 10 nucleotides match TRBD1. CDR3 length: 15 residues. From germline, CDR1 is SGHRS and CDR2 YFSETQ. The V segment lost 4 bases and the J segment 3 bases; nucleotides outside the gene matches: 7. The chain's CDR3 is CASSPWGQGIYEQYF. In DNA, the CDR3 is TGCGCCAGCAGCCCCTGGGGACAGGGGATCTACGAGCAGTACTTC.

This rearrangement joins TRBV10-3 to TRBJ2-1; the match to TRBD2 covers 12 bases. Trimming cost V 2 bases and J 15 bases; bases outside gene matches: 5. Germline V CDR1 and CDR2: ENHRY, SYGVKD. The CDR3 consists of 13 residues. The CDR3 is CAISELAGGPRFF. CDR3 bases: TGTGCCATCAGTGAGCTAGCGGGGGGGCCCCGGTTCTTC.

V and J are TRBV18 and TRBJ2-7, with TRBD1 matching 11 bases. Germline loops: CDR1 KGHSH, CDR2 LQKENI. Unmatched junction bases numbered 6, after V lost 3 bases and J lost 2 bases. The CDR3 extends over 16 amino acids. The CDR3 region has the DNA TGTGCCAGCTCACCCTCCGGGACAGGGGGTCCCTACGAGCAGTACTTC. It translates to CASSPSGTGGPYEQYF.

The rearrangement uses TRBV15 and TRBJ2-1; tentative D call: TRBD2 (7 bases). V lost 5 bases and J lost 6, with 14 bases in between. In germline, CDR1 is LNHNV, CDR2 YYDKDF (reference sequence). The length of the CDR3 is 14 residues. In DNA form, the CDR3 reads TGTGCCACCAGCGGGGAGGGGGGGGCCAATGAGCAGTTCTTC. It codes for CATSGEGGANEQFF.

There are a few counts of this clonotype. The V gene is TRBV5-8, the J gene TRBJ1-5; D might be TRBD1 (5 bases). V dropped 2 bases and J dropped 2 bases, with 14 bases sitting between them. Germline CDR1 and CDR2: SGHTS and YDEGEE. The CDR3 has 16 residues. In DNA form, the CDR3 reads TGTGCCAGCAGCTTTCCTTGGGGGTCGGGCAATCAGCCCCAGCATTTT. Residues: CASSFPWGSGNQPQHF.

The V gene is TRBV27, the J gene TRBJ2-5; 8 bases agree with TRBD2. Germline-derived CDR1 and CDR2 are MNHEY and SMNVEV (reference sequence). Trimming removed 0 bases from V and 5 bases from J; junction bases left unmatched: 5. The CDR3 length is 15 residues. CDR3 protein: CASSLSRGARETQYF. CDR3 coding DNA: TGTGCCAGCAGTTTATCGCGGGGGGCGCGGGAGACCCAGTACTTC.

The chain joins TRBV4-2 to TRBJ2-7; 7 bases agree with TRBD2. CDR1 is LGHNA and CDR2 is YNFKEQ in the germline V gene. There are 16 residues in the CDR3. The J segment lost 2 bases and the V segment lost 1 base, leaving 8 bases of the junction unmatched. The CDR3 coding sequence is TGTGCCAGCAGCCAAGTTCCCCTAGCGGTAACCTACGAGCAGTACTTC. Protein product: CASSQVPLAVTYEQYF.

The CDR3 nucleotides are TGTGCCAGCAGCCCTCCTCGGGGCACTGAAGCTTTCTTT. Protein: CASSPPRGTEAFF. J is TRBJ1-1 and V is TRBV28; no clear D gene. The CDR3 has 13 amino acids. The germline V gene has CDR1 MDHEN and CDR2 SYDVKM. The V gene lost 6 bases and the J gene lost 4 bases, with 12 bases spanning the gap.

The V gene is TRBV6-5, the J gene TRBJ1-6; the match to TRBD1 covers 7 bases. The CDR3 contains 15 residues. Germline V lookup: CDR1 MNHEY, CDR2 SVGAGI. With 2 bases clipped from V and 9 bases from J, the junction kept 7 bases outside the gene matches. CDR3 amino acids: CASSYTPGGGSPLHF. The CDR3 region has the DNA TGTGCCAGCAGTTACACCCCAGGGGGAGGTTCACCCCTCCACTTT.

The V call is TRBV10-3, the J call TRBJ2-6, with 7 bases identical to TRBD1. The germline gives CDR1 ENHRY, CDR2 SYGVKD. V shed 9 bases and J 0 bases; nucleotides not matched to a gene: 17. There are 19 residues in the CDR3. In DNA, the CDR3 is TGTGCCATATCCACACTACCGGGACAGCGGAGCTCTGGGGCCAACGTCCTGACTTTC. Translation gives CAISTLPGQRSSGANVLTF.

This clonotype has only a few counts. The chain recombines TRBV12-3 or TRBV12-4 with TRBJ1-1, with TRBD1 identical over 8 bases. The V and J ends lost 5 bases and 6 bases, in that order; junction bases with no gene match: 14. This CDR3 region has 16 residues. The CDR3 loop reads CASSPGGSRGRAEAFF. CDR3 bases: TGTGCCAGCAGTCCCGGCGGGTCCAGGGGGCGGGCTGAAGCTTTCTTT.

V usage is TRBV7-2 and J usage is TRBJ2-5, with D uncertain. V lost 4 bases and J 7 bases, leaving 19 bases between the germline ends. The CDR3 loop spans 15 amino acids. CDR1 SGHTA and CDR2 FQGNSA come from the germline V gene. The CDR3, as DNA: TGTGCCAGCAGCTCTCCCTCCCGCGCGGTTGGGACCCAGTACTTC. As protein: CASSSPSRAVGTQYF. The whole variable domain, remainder taken from reference TRBV7-2 and TRBJ2-5, is GAGVSQSPSNKVTEKGKDVELRCDPISGHTALYWYRQSLGQGLEFLIYFQGNSAPDKSGLPSDRFSAERTGGSVSTLTIQRTQQEDSAVYLCASSSPSRAVGTQYFGPGTRLLVL.

This clonotype has a handful of counts. The rearrangement links TRBV29-1 to TRBJ2-7; D is possibly TRBD1 (5 bases). This CDR3 contains 13 residues. Trimming shortened V by 3 bases and J by 0 bases, and 9 bases separated the two germline ends. The germline CDR1 and CDR2 sequences are SQVTM and ANQGSEA. The CDR3 loop is CSVDTGDSYEQYF. Here the CDR3 DNA reads TGCAGCGTTGATACAGGCGACTCCTACGAGCAGTACTTC.

The CDR3 here is CASSPSDGQTVYEQYF. CDR3 nucleotides: TGTGCCAGCAGCCCGTCGGATGGACAAACGGTATACGAGCAGTACTTC. The chain uses TRBV14 and TRBJ2-7, with a possible D match to TRBD1 (5 bases). The CDR3 spans 16 residues. The V end was cut by 4 bases, the J end by 4 bases, with 20 bases between. CDR1 is SGHDN, CDR2 FVKESK, per germline.

This clonotype has only a few counts. J is TRBJ1-1 and V is TRBV5-1; D not certain. V was cut by 1 base and J by 0 bases, with 10 bases left in between. Germline V lookup: CDR1 SGHRS, CDR2 YFSETQ. CDR3 length equals 15 residues. The CDR3 DNA reads TGCGCCAGCAGCTTGTTGCAGGTAATGAACACTGAAGCTTTCTTT. Translation: CASSLLQVMNTEAFF.

V gene TRBV20-1 combines with J gene TRBJ1-2, with 9 nucleotides matching TRBD1. Germline assignment: CDR1 DFQATT and CDR2 SNEGSKA (reference sequence). With V trimmed by 5 bases and J by 5 bases, 9 bases remained unmatched. The CDR3 spans 14 residues. The DNA of the CDR3 is TGCAGTGCTGGGACCCGGGACAGGGAATATGGCTACACCTTC. Translating gives CSAGTRDREYGYTF.

This clonotype showed up just a few times. The CDR3 coding sequence is TGCGCCAGCAGGTTGACAGGGGATAGCAATCAGCCCCAGCATTTT. It specifies CASRLTGDSNQPQHF. V is TRBV5-1 and J is TRBJ1-5, with 8 bases matching TRBD1. In germline, CDR1 is SGHRS, CDR2 YFSETQ. V was clipped by 5 bases and J by 0 bases; unmatched bases: 4. This CDR3 spans 15 amino acids.